There are a few counts of the clone carrying this T cell receptor (beta chain). TCRdb redid the calling of the 5' RACE reads with MiXCR, one entry per CDR3 protein. The repertoire holds around 690,000 distinct CDR3 sequences, with over 20% as singletons. The sample belongs to a study of identical twins. The data also belong to a second study, concerning T cells expressing NK-cell markers. That investigation notes: NKG2C+ dominant clonotypes from several donors made up roughly 1.0-8% of CD8+ T cells. One observes that, in a handful of donors, these clonotypes were also the leading ones within the CD3+CD56-NKG2C+ fraction.

This TCR derives from a woman aged 18-29 years in good health. Specimen: PBMCs.

The CDR3 DNA reads TGTGCCAGCAGTCTTCGAAGACTAGCCCCCGCGAACACCGGGGAGCTGTTTTTT. This encodes CASSLRRLAPANTGELFF. The chain combines TRBV6-1 with TRBJ2-2, with TRBD2 matching 7 bases. CDR3 length: 18 amino acids. CDR1 MNHNS and CDR2 SASEGT come from the germline V gene. The V segment lost 5 bases and the J segment 0 bases; nucleotides outside the gene matches: 12.